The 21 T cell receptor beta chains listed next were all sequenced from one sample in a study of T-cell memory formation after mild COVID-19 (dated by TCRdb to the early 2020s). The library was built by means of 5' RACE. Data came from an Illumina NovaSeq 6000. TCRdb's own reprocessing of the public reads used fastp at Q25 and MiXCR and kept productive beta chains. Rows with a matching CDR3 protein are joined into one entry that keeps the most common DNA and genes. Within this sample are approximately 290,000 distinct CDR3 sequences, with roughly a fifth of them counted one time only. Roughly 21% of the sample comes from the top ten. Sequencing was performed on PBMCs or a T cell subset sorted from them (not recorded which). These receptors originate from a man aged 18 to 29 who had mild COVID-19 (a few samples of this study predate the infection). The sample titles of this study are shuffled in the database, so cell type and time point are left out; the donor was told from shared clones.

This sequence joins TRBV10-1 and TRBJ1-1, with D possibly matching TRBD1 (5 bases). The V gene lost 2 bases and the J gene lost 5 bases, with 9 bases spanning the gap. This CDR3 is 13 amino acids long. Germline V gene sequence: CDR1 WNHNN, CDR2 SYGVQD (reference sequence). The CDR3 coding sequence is TGCGCCAGCAGTGAGGGGGCGCGAACTGAAGCTTTCTTT. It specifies CASSEGARTEAFF.

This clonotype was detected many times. This CDR3 reads CASSLQPGNEQFF. The DNA of the CDR3 is TGTGCCAGCAGCTTACAACCAGGGAATGAGCAGTTCTTC. The chain is built from TRBV7-3 and TRBJ2-1; tentative D call: TRBD1 (5 bases). This CDR3 comprises 13 residues. The V end lost 2 bases, the J end lost 7 bases, and 9 bases lay between the germline ends. The germline gives CDR1 SGHTA, CDR2 FQGTGA. Together with reference TRBV7-3 and TRBJ2-1, the CDR3 gives the full variable domain: GAGVSQTPSNKVTEKGKYVELRCDPISGHTALYWYRQSLGQGPEFLIYFQGTGAADDSGLPNDRFFAVRPEGSVSTLKIQRTERGDSAVYLCASSLQPGNEQFFGPGTRLTVL.

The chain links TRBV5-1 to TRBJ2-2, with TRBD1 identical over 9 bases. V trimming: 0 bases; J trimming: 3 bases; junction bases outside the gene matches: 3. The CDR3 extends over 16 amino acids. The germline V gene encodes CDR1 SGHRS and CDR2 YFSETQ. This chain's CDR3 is CASSLGTGEDTGELFF. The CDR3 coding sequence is TGCGCCAGCAGCTTGGGGACAGGGGAAGACACCGGGGAGCTGTTTTTT.

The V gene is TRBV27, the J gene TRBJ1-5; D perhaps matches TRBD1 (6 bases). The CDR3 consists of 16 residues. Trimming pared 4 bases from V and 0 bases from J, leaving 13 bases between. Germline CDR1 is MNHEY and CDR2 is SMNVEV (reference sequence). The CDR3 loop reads CASSSQGGPSNQPQHF. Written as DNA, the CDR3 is TGTGCCAGCAGTTCCCAAGGGGGACCTAGCAATCAGCCCCAGCATTTT.

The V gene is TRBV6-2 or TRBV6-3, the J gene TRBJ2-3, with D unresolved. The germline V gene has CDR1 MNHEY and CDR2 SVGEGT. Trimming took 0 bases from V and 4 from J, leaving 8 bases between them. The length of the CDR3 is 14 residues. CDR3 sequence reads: CASSYSKWSDTQYF. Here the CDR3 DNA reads TGTGCCAGCAGTTACTCGAAATGGTCAGATACGCAGTATTTT.

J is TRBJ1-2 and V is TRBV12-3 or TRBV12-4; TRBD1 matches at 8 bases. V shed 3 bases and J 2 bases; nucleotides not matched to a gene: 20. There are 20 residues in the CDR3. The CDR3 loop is CASSFLLPPDRERTNYGYTF. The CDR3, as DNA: TGTGCCAGCAGTTTCCTTCTCCCGCCGGACAGGGAGAGGACCAACTATGGCTACACCTTC.

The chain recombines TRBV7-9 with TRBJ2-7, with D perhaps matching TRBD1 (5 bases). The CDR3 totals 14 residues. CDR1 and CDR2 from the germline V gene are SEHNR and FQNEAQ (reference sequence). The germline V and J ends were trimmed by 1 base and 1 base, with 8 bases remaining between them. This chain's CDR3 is CASSLEAGSYEQYF. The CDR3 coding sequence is TGTGCCAGCAGCTTAGAGGCAGGGTCCTACGAGCAGTACTTC.

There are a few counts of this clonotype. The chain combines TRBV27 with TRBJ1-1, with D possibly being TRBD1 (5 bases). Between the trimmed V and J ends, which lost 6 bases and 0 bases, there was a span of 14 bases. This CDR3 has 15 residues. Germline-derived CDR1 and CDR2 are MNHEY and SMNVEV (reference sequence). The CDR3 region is CASSPGTYMNTEAFF. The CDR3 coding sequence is TGTGCCAGCAGCCCAGGGACTTACATGAACACTGAAGCTTTCTTT.

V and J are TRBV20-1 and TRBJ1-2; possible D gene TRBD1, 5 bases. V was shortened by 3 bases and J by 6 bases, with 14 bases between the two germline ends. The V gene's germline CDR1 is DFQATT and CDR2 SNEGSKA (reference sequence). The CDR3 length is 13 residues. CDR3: CSARVGGSNGYTF. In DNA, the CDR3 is TGCAGTGCTAGGGTTGGGGGGAGTAATGGCTACACCTTC.

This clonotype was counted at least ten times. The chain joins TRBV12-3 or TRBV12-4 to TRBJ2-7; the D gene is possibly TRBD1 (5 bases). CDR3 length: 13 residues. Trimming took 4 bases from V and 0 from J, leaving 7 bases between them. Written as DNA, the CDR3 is TGTGCCAGCAGTTCAGGGTTCTCCTACGAGCAGTACTTC. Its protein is CASSSGFSYEQYF.

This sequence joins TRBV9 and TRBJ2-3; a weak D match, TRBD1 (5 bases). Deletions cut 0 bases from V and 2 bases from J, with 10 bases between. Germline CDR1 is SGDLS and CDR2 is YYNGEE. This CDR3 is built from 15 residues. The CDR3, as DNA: TGTGCCAGCAGCGTAGAGGGCAGGGACACAGATACGCAGTATTTT. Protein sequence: CASSVEGRDTDTQYF.

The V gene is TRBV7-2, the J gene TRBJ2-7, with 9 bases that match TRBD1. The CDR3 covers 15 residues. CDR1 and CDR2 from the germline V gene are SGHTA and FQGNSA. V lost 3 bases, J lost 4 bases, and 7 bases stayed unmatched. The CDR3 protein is CASSLGTGKGYEQYF. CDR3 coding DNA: TGTGCCAGCAGCTTGGGGACAGGGAAAGGTTACGAGCAGTACTTC.

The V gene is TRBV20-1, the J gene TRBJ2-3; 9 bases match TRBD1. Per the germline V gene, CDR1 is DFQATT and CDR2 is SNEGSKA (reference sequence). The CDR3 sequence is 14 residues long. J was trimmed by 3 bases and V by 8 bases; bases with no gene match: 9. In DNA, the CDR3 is TGCAGTTCCGGGACAGGGTTGGGGACAGATACGCAGTATTTT. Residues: CSSGTGLGTDTQYF.

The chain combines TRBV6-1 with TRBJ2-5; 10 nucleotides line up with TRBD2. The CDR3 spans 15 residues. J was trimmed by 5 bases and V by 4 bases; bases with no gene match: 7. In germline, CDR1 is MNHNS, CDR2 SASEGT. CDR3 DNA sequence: TGTGCCAGCAGTGCGAGACTAGCGGGCTACGAGACCCAGTACTTC. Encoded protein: CASSARLAGYETQYF.

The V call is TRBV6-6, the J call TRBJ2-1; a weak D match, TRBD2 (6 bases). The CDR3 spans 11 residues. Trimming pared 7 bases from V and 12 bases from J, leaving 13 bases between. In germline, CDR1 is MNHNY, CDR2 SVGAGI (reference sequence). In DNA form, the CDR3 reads TGTGCCAGCACAACTAGCATTGGGCAGTTCTTC. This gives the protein CASTTSIGQFF.

The CDR3 protein is CASSHIRTRTDTQYF. In DNA, the CDR3 is TGTGCCAGCAGCCATATCAGGACACGCACAGATACGCAGTATTTT. The chain has TRBV7-9 and TRBJ2-3; tentatively, D is TRBD1 (5 bases). This CDR3 region has 15 residues. Germline V gene sequence: CDR1 SEHNR, CDR2 FQNEAQ (reference sequence). With 5 bases removed from V and 1 base from J, the gap between germline ends came to 13 bases.

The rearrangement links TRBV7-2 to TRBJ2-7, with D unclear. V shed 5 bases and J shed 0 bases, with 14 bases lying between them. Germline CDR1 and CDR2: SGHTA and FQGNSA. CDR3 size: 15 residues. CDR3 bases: TGTGCCAGCAGCGGTCAAAGTGTGAGCTCCTACGAGCAGTACTTC. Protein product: CASSGQSVSSYEQYF.

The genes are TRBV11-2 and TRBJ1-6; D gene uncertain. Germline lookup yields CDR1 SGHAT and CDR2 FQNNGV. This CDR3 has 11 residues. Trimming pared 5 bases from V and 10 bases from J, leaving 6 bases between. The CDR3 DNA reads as TGTGCCAGCAGCCAAATCTCACCCCTCCACTTT. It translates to CASSQISPLHF.

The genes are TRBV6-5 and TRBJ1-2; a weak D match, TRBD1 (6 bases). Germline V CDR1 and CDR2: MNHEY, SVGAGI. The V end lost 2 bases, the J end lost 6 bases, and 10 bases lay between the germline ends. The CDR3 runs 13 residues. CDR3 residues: CASSYSQGNGYTF. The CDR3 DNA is TGTGCCAGCAGTTACAGCCAGGGGAATGGCTACACCTTC.

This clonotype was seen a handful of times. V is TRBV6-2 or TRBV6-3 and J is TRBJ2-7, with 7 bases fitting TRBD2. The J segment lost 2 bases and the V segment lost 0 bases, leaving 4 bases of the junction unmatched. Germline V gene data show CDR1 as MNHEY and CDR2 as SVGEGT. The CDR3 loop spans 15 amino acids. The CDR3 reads CASSYSGRATYEQYV. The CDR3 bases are TGTGCCAGCAGTTACTCTGGGAGGGCCACCTACGAGCAGTACGTC.

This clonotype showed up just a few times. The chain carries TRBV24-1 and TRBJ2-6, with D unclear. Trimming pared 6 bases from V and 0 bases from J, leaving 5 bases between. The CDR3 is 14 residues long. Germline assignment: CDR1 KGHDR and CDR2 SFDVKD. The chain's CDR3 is CATSPGSGANVLTF. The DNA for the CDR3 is TGTGCCACCAGTCCCGGCTCTGGGGCCAACGTCCTGACTTTC.